This passage covers 5 T cell receptor beta chains from one sample sequenced in a study of T cells in Graves' hyperthyroidism and ophthalmopathy. Amplified TCR beta CDR3 regions derived from RNA transcripts. The primer set for the first-round RT-PCR of the TCR CDR3 was HTBI. TCRdb called the multiplex PCR reads again in MiXCR, with one record for every CDR3 protein. The data contain 200,000 to 250,000 distinct CDR3 sequences, about a sixth of them singletons. What was sequenced was blood. Receptors were obtained from a young woman with Graves' ophthalmopathy.

This clonotype came up a few times. The V call is TRBV28, the J call TRBJ1-6, with no clear D. V was shortened by 6 bases and J by 2 bases, with 14 bases between the two germline ends. There are 16 residues in the CDR3. Germline V gene sequence: CDR1 MDHEN, CDR2 SYDVKM. DNA of the CDR3: TGTGCCAGCAGCTCCACGCGAGGCACCTATAATTCACCCCTCCACTTT. It translates to CASSSTRGTYNSPLHF.

This clonotype was observed a handful of times. The chain has TRBV12-5 and TRBJ2-7; 9 positions match TRBD1. Germline-derived CDR1 and CDR2 are LGHNT and FRNRAP. V trimming: 7 bases; J trimming: 7 bases; junction bases outside the gene matches: 11. The CDR3 runs 14 residues. The CDR3 is CASVPRDRAGEQYF. The CDR3, as DNA: TGTGCTAGTGTCCCCCGGGACAGGGCGGGGGAGCAGTACTTC.

This clonotype was observed a few times. The rearrangement links TRBV9 to TRBJ1-3; D is uncertain. The CDR3 contains 16 residues. The germline V gene encodes CDR1 SGDLS and CDR2 YYNGEE. The V end lost 4 bases, the J end lost 0 bases, and 14 bases lay between the germline ends. The CDR3 DNA reads TGTGCCAGCAGCCCACAAGGCAGCCACTCTGGAAACACCATATATTTT. Protein: CASSPQGSHSGNTIYF.

The chain couples TRBV10-1 to TRBJ2-5, with 9 bases fitting TRBD1. The CDR3 is 14 residues long. J gave up 5 bases and V 3 bases, and 4 bases lay outside the gene matches. In germline, CDR1 is WNHNN, CDR2 SYGVQD (reference sequence). CDR3 sequence reads: CASSDNRGLETQYF. CDR3 coding DNA: TGCGCCAGCAGTGATAACAGGGGGCTTGAGACCCAGTACTTC.

This clonotype has a count of ten or more. The rearrangement links TRBV7-6 to TRBJ2-7, with TRBD2 matching over 11 bases. CDR1 and CDR2 (germline): SGHVS, FNYEAQ. The CDR3 is made up of 17 amino acids. The junction had 4 bases not matched to a gene; V was cut back by 0 bases and J by 0 bases. This CDR3 is CASSLAMTSGASYEQYF. CDR3 sequence (DNA): TGTGCCAGCAGCTTAGCTATGACTAGCGGGGCCTCCTACGAGCAGTACTTC.